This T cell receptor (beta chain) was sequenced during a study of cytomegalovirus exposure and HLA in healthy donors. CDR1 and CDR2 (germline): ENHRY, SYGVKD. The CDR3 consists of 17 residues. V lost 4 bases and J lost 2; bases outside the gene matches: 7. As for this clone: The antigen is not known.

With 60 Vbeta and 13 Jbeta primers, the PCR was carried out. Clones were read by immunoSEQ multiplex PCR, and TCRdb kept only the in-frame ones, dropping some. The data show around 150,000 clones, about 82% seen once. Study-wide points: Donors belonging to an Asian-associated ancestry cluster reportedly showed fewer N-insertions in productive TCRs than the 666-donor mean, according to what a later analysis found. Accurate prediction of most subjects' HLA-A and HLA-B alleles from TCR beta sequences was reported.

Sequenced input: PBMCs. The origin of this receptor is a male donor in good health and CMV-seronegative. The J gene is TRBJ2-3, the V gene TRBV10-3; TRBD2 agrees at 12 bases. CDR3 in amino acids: CAISGKGLAGTTDTQYF. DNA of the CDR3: TGTGCCATCAGTGGGAAAGGACTAGCGGGGACCACAGATACGCAGTATTTT.